This T cell receptor beta chain was documented in a study of technical replicates of blood from a few donors. Profiling relied on immunoSEQ multiplex PCR, and the TCRdb table lists in-frame clones only, not all of them. The table lists under 15,000 clones, around 91% of them singletons. V trimming: 6 bases; J trimming: 8 bases; junction bases outside the gene matches: 15. The CDR3 length is 17 residues. CDR1 and CDR2 (germline): MDHEN, SYDVKM. The chain joins TRBV28 to TRBJ1-5; TRBD1 matches at 11 bases. Input material: PBMCs. This sequence originates from a human donor in good health. DNA for the CDR3: TGTGCCAGCAGACCCTTTGGAACCCGGGACAGGGGGGAGCCCCAGCATTTT. Translated, it gives CASRPFGTRDRGEPQHF.